One T cell receptor beta chain is described in this entry. The antigen is unknown. This CDR3 is built from 16 residues. Germline CDR1 reads SGHRS; CDR2 reads YFSETQ. Libraries were UMI-labeled 5' RACE TRB cDNA. Each CDR3 protein gets one entry in TCRdb, which reprocessed the 5' RACE reads and gives no DNA. The sample table includes under 110,000 distinct CDR3 sequences. This specimen belongs to a study of CXCR3-negative and CXCR3-positive naive CD8 T cells. The study, taken as a whole, reports: Higher TRB CDR3 hydrophobicity marked CXCR3-positive naive cells relative to CXCR3-negative naive cells.

The sequencing sample was made of naive CXCR3+ CD8+ T cells from blood. As to subset: CD45RO-CCR7+CD27+CD95- naive CD8+ T cells expressing CXCR3 (TNR3+). This chain joins TRBV5-1 and TRBJ2-3; TCRdb names TRBD2, which stays unverified in the absence of DNA. The sequence was collected from a human donor in good health. Some clones in this sample may be carry-over from other donors' samples. This CDR3 is CASSLLAGAYTDTQYF. Full variable domain (outside the CDR3, taken from reference TRBV5-1 and TRBJ2-3): KAGVTQTPRYLIKTRGQQVTLSCSPISGHRSVSWYQQTPGQGLQFLFEYFSETQRNKGNFPGRFSGRQFSNSRSEMNVSTLELGDSALYLCASSLLAGAYTDTQYFGPGTRLTVL.